This T cell receptor (beta chain) was documented in a study of cytomegalovirus exposure and HLA in healthy donors (TCRdb year 2017). A note on the overall study: An earlier analysis of roughly 500 of the donors reported 250 to 300 Gb of sequence data and 117 million unique TCR beta sequences from about 200 million T cells. To study patterns of TCR occurrence, a later analysis re-analyzed previously published TCR beta repertoires from more than 550 donors and added high-resolution HLA genotyping. Along with the approximately 600-subject first cohort, a separate validation cohort of some 130 different subjects was used. The study combined high-throughput TCR immunosequencing, statistical association of individual TCRs with disease status, and machine learning to predict cytomegalovirus infection status. Across under 500 genotyped donors of the cohort, an average of approximately 200,000 unique TCR beta nucleotide sequences per donor were sequenced, and approximately 17% of those sequences were non-productive. Donor age, sex, ethnicity and CMV serostatus were collected together with the repertoire data. Around 300 gigabases of sequencing data and 80 million or so unique TCR sequences were included in an early release covering about 700 HLA-typed donors. The study used immunosequencing to profile the T cell repertoires of 666 subjects and linked those repertoires to cytomegalovirus serostatus. An earlier analysis of a few hundred of the donors applied high-throughput TCR beta sequencing to assess whether each TCR beta V gene segment acted as functional or pseudogenic. The study aimed to test whether cataloging public T cell receptors could reveal signatures of past pathogen exposure. Because of strong linkage in the cohort, roughly 5 DR-DQ haplotypes were treated as single units for association and clustering. Both class I and class II loci were covered by HLA typing, at four-digit resolution. Of the 300 to 450 genotyped donors, 65% to 90% were placed in the genetic ancestry cluster associated with self-reported Caucasian donors. Typing coverage varied by locus: roughly 620-640 donors for A, B, C, DRB1 and DQB1; roughly 520 for DQA1; over 600 for DPA1; under 490 for DPB1. Genome-wide SNP genotypes for about 65% of the roughly 670 donors were used in a later genetic analysis, which treated that subset as a discovery cohort. Rather than using new phenotypic data, the later analysis identified candidate immune exposures from TCR beta sequences and from how often those sequences occurred across donors. Every discovery cohort repertoire had been produced on one sequencing platform.

The cohort was made up of 500 to 800 healthy bone marrow donors. Cohort members were all nominally healthy when sampled, although unrecorded immune exposures were likely present. The donor was CMV seropositive and belonged to the group of 250 to 300 seropositive cohort members. Every donor gave a peripheral blood sample, and the peripheral blood mononuclear cells from that sample were used for TCR beta sequencing. The Qiagen DNeasy Blood Extraction Kit was used to extract genomic DNA from the blood cell samples. For this clone: Its binding antigen is unknown. It has no much larger one-base neighbor in the sample; base qualities were not kept.

From its cysteine to its phenylalanine, the CDR3 spans 16 amino acids. The DNA shown is the 48-base CDR3, in frame from base 1. The germline V gene encodes CDR1 MNHEY and CDR2 SMNVEV (reference sequence). Trimming at the junction amounts to 8 bases on V and 0 bases on J, and the germline ends lie 14 bases apart. The library was obtained by the immunoSEQ multiplex PCR assay. The multiplex PCR relied on a mix of 60 forward primers for TCR Vbeta segments and 13 reverse primers for TCR Jbeta segments. The CDR3 region of rearranged TCR beta genes was amplified from genomic DNA with a multiplex PCR assay. The amplified TCR beta libraries were sequenced on the Illumina HiSeq System as 87-base-pair reads. In the paper's pipeline: A later analysis counted some 74 million unique TCR beta chains across the 650 to 700 repertoires, and about 10 million of these chains were shared by at least two donors. Raw reads were error-corrected and collapsed into unique sequences by a nearest-neighbor algorithm in which closely related sequences were merged to remove PCR and sequencing errors. CDR3 sequences were aligned to IMGT reference sequences to assign V, D and J gene segments. Each retained sequence needed at least a six-nucleotide match to both a V gene segment and a J gene segment. A rearrangement was called productive if the CDR3 had no stop codons and remained in frame with V and J, and every other rearrangement was called non-productive. Following IMGT convention, CDR3 was defined as the stretch from the second conserved V-encoded cysteine up to the conserved J-encoded phenylalanine. In an earlier analysis of roughly 580 of the donors, sequences lacking an unambiguous match to a single V gene segment were excluded. In an earlier analysis of almost 600 of the donors, a V segment was called functional when productive rearrangements were above 56.7%, and segregating when the standard deviation between donors exceeded 5%. A statistical classification framework was developed to diagnose cytomegalovirus status using the catalog of TCR beta chain sequences. V and J gene assignment, in a later analysis, came from comparing TCR nucleotide sequences with IMGT/GENE-DB human TR gene sequences. The TCRdist pipeline was used in a later analysis to assign CDR3 sequences and most-parsimonious VDJ recombination scenarios. In a later analysis, every TCR beta chain was defined by the combination of its CDR3 amino acid sequence and its V-gene family, and reads without a unique V-gene family were dropped. In a later analysis, fewer than 600 highly shared, low-generation-probability nucleotide sequences were removed to address suspected cross-contamination and a sequencing artifact. A later analysis calculated a clonal expansion index for each public chain from normalized within-repertoire ranks of inferred template counts. In a later analysis, generation probabilities were computed with a VDJ recombination model fitted to out-of-frame rearrangements, and the resulting probabilities were checked against IGoR. Hypergeometric tests were used in a later analysis to score TCR-TCR, TCR-HLA and TCR-CMV co-occurrence, with a repertoire-size bias correction applied to the TCR pairs. In a later analysis, false discovery rates were estimated by permuting HLA or CMV assignments 20 times. In a later analysis, co-occurring TCRs were grouped using DBSCAN, with TCRdist sequence similarity added in when clustering inside HLA-allele-positive subsets. For co-occurrence clustering, repertoires with fewer than 30,000 or more than 120,000 public chains were excluded, along with about five repertoires with anomalous nucleotide sharing. TCRdb re-hosts the immuneACCESS table, in-frame sequences only. Its copies lack some clones; in the studies checked, an unresolved V gene accounts for under half of them, and the cause for the rest is not known. V and J calls and clone size are as listed in that table; D and trimming were resolved from the DNA. The sample profile shows some 180,000 clones; about 86% of them were found once. 1.5% to 2% of the sample is in the top ten clones.

The full study reports these points: Most CMV-associated TCR beta chains appeared to be HLA-restricted in a later analysis, and the HLA associations seemed to be driven largely by CMV exposure. When HLA alleles, especially DR and DQ, strongly co-occurred, attributing TCR associations to individual alleles was difficult. The classifier was reported to diagnose cytomegalovirus status with high specificity and sensitivity in both the original and validation cohorts. In an earlier analysis of under 600 of the donors, most TCR beta V segments were observed in productive rearrangements about 90% or about 30% of the time, broadly matching IMGT annotations. In a later analysis, some 18,000 TCR beta sequences were associated with specific HLA alleles at a false discovery rate of 0.05. Across donors, most TCR sequences were observed very rarely, whereas some public TCRs were present in many individuals. A few of the identified cytomegalovirus-associated TCR beta chains were confirmed in vitro to be specific for cytomegalovirus antigens. Only TCR beta chains were sequenced in this cohort, and the absence of alpha or paired-chain data limited detectable features. In the study, some 160 TCR beta chains were listed as associated with cytomegalovirus. HLA typing was unavailable for some donors at each locus, so association tests used only the typed subset. A group of highly shared sequence variants was considered likely to be a technical artifact of the sequencing pipeline. For the cohort, immune exposure information was limited to CMV serostatus. Over 15 rarely observed V segments, including chromosome 9 orphons, were excluded from the earlier analysis of 550 to 700 of the donors because counts were too low. The 87-base-pair reads could not distinguish some IMGT-functional V segments, including TRBV6-2 and TRBV6-3, so those segments were excluded. The authors suggested that the approach could potentially be extended to other disease states and immunological phenotypes. A further reported finding was that TCR beta sequences accurately predicted the HLA-A and HLA-B alleles for most subjects in the first cohort. A later analysis found that HLA-associated TCR beta chains were more clonally expanded and had lower generation probabilities than equally common non-associated chains. Sequencing depth was assumed to be roughly uniform across donors in the presence/absence analyses, though that assumption may not hold. Compared with the roughly 600-donor mean, donors in an Asian-associated ancestry cluster had fewer N-insertions in productive TCRs, according to a later genetic analysis. A later genetic analysis associated a missense DCLRE1C variant with V-gene and J-gene trimming of TCR beta chains, and an independent cohort replicated the association. According to a later analysis, parvovirus B19, influenza, CMV and Epstein-Barr virus appeared linked to several top co-occurrence clusters. Correlated functional status among segregating V segments might reflect linkage disequilibrium, but an unknown experimental factor could not be ruled out. A later analysis found that TCR association rates varied across HLA loci, with DRB1 alleles showing the most associated TCRs and HLA-C alleles the fewest.

The material sequenced was PBMCs. This receptor was identified in a man aged 35 to 55 in good health and CMV-seropositive. The chain is encoded by TRBV27 joined to TRBJ2-6; the best D guess is TRBD1, with 6 bases matching. CDR3 protein: CASGIQGPSGANVLTF. The nucleotides are TGTGCCAGCGGGATACAGGGCCCCTCTGGGGCCAACGTCCTGACTTTC.